This TCR beta chain was profiled in a study of shared clonotypes between healthy human individuals. Study-wide results and limits: The donor pool, a small one, limited the genetic and exposure-history diversity represented. The researchers took only blood, and tissue repertoires probably look different.

Only in-frame clones appear in the TCRdb table, and some are missing; sequencing was by immunoSEQ multiplex PCR. The data contain about 1.1 million clones, 75% to 85% of them singletons. Germline V gives CDR1 SGHRS, CDR2 YFSETQ. The V end lost 4 bases, the J end lost 9 bases, and 8 bases lay between the germline ends. The CDR3 covers 11 residues. This clone was seen a handful of times. Its antigen is as yet unknown. The TCR comes from a man aged 18 to 30 in good health. Some clones in this sample may be carry-over from other donors' samples. The sequenced material came from memory CD4+ T cells from PBMCs. Subset specified: CD45RA-negative fraction. The J gene is TRBJ2-1, the V gene TRBV5-1; D ambiguous. The CDR3 DNA sequence: TGCGCCAGCAGCGACGGACGTGAGCAGTTCTTC. It translates to CASSDGREQFF.